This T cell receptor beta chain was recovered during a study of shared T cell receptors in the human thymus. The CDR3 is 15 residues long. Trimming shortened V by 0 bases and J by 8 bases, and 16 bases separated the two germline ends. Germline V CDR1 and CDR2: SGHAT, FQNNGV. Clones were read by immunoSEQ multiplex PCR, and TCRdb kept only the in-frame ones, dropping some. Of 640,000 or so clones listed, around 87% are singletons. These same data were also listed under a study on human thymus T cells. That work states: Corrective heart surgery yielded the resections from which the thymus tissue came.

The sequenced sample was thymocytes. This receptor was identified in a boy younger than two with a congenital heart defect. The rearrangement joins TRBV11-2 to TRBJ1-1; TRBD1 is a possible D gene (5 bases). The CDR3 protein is CASSLDRGDDEEAFF. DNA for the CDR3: TGTGCCAGCAGCTTAGATCGCGGGGACGACGAGGAAGCTTTCTTT.